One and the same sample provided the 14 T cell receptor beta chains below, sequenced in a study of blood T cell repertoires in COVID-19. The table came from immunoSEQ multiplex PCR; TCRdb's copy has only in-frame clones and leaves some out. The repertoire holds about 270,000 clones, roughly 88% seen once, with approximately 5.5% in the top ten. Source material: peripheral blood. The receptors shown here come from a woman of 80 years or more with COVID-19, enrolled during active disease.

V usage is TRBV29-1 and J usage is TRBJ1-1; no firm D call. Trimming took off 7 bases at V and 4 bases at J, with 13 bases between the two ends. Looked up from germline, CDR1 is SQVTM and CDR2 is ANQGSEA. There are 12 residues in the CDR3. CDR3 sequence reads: CSANLGSTEAFF. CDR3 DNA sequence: TGCAGCGCCAATCTGGGGAGCACTGAAGCTTTCTTT. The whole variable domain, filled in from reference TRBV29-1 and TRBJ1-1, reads SAVISQKPSRDICQRGTSLTIQCQVDSQVTMMFWYRQQPGQSLTLIATANQGSEATYESGFVIDKFPISRPNLTFSTLTVSNMSPEDSSIYLCSANLGSTEAFFGQGTRLTVV.

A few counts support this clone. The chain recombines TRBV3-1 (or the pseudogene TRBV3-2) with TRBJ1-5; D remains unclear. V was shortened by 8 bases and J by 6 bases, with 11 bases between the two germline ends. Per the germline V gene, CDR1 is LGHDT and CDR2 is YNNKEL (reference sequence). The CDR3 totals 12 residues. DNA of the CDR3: TGTGCCAGCGCCGTGAGTGGTCAGCCCCAGCATTTT. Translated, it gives CASAVSGQPQHF.

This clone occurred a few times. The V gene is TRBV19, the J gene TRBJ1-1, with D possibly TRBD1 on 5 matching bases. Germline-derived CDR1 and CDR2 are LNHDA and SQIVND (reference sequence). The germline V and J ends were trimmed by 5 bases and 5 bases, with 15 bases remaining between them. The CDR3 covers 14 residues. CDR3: CASSVATDRTEAFF. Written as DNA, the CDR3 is TGTGCCAGTAGTGTGGCAACTGACAGAACTGAAGCTTTCTTT.

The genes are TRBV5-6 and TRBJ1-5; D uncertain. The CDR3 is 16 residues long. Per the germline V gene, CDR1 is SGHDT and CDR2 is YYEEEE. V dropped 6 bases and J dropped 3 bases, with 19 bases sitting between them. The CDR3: CASNWWRLYDNQPQHF. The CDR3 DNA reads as TGTGCCAGCAACTGGTGGAGGTTATATGACAATCAGCCCCAGCATTTT.

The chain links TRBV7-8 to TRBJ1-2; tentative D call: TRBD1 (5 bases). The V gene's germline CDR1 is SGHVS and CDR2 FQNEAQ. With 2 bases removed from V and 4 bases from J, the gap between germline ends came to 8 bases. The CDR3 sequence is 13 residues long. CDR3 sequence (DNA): TGTGCCAGCAGCTTACCAGGGTCCTATGGCTACACCTTC. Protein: CASSLPGSYGYTF.

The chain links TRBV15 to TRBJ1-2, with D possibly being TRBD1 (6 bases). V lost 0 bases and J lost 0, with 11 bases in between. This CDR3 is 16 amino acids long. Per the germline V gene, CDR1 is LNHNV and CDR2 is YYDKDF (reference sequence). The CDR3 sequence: CATSREQGDPNYGYTF. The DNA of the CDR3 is TGTGCCACCAGCAGAGAACAGGGCGATCCTAACTATGGCTACACCTTC.

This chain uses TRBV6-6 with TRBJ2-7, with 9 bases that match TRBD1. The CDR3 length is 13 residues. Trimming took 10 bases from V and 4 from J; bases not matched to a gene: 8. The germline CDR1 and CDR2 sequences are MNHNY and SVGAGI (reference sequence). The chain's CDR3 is CATSDRGGYEQYF. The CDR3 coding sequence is TGTGCCACCTCGGACAGGGGAGGGTACGAGCAGTACTTC.

CDR3: CASSYLQGQTEAFF. CDR3 DNA sequence: TGTGCCAGCAGCTATCTTCAGGGTCAGACTGAAGCTTTCTTT. The genes are TRBV7-9 and TRBJ1-1; TRBD1 might be the D (5 bases). Trimming pared 4 bases from V and 5 bases from J, leaving 14 bases between. Germline V CDR1 and CDR2: SEHNR, FQNEAQ (reference sequence). The CDR3 totals 14 residues.

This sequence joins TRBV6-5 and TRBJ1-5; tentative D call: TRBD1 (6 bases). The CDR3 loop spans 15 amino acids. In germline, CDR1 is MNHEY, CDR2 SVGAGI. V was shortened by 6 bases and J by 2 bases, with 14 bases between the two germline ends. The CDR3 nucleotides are TGTGCCAGCAGGGGGACATTACCTGGCAATCAGCCCCAGCATTTT. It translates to CASRGTLPGNQPQHF.

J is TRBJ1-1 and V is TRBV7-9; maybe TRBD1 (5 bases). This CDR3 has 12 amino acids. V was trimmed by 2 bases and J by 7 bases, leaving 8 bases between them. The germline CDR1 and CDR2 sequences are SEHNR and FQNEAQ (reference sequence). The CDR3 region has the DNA TGTGCCAGCAGCTTACAGGGTCTTGAAGCTTTCTTT. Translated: CASSLQGLEAFF.

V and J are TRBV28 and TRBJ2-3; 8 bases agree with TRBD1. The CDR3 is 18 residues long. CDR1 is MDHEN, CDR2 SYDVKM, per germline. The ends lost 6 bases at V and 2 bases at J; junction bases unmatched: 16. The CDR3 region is CASSRQAMTGVNTDTQYF. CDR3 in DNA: TGTGCCAGCAGCCGACAAGCCATGACAGGGGTCAACACAGATACGCAGTATTTT.

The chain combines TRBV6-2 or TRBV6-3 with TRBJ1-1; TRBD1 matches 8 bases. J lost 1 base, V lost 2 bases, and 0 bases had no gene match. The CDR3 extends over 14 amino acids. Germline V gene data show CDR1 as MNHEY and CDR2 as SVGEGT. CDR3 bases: TGTGCCAGCAGTTACACAGGGGGGAACACTGAAGCTTTCTTT. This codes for CASSYTGGNTEAFF.

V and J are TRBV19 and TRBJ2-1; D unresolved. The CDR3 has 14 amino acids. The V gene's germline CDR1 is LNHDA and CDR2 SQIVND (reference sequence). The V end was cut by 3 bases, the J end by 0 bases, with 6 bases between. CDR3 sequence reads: CASSMAVSYNEQFF. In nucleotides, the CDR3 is TGTGCCAGTAGTATGGCAGTCTCCTACAATGAGCAGTTCTTC.

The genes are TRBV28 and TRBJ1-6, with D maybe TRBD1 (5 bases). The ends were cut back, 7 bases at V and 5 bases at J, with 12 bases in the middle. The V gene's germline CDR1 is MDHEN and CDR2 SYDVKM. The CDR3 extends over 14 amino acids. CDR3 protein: CASTLLRDNSPLHF. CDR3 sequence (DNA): TGTGCCAGCACCCTACTCAGGGATAATTCACCCCTCCACTTT.